The 32 T cell receptor beta chains in this list originate from one sample, sequenced in a study of post-analysis software for immune sequencing data. Study results and limitations: Comparison of patients with controls showed five TRBV segments more frequent in patients, TRBV5-6, TRBV5-1 and TRBV20-1 among them.

Carried by the TCR beta cDNA libraries were unique molecular identifiers. From the PCR reads, TCRdb called clonotypes with MiXCR, one entry per CDR3 protein. There are about 540,000 distinct CDR3 sequences in the sample; around 31% occur only once, and 4.5% to 7.5% lies in the top ten. Antigen specificity for these receptors is unknown. Sequenced input: blood. All receptors come from a girl younger than 18 with multiple sclerosis.

This clonotype showed up just a few times. V usage is TRBV5-1 and J usage is TRBJ2-1; no definite D call. This CDR3 has 16 residues. V dropped 1 base and J dropped 2 bases, with 13 bases sitting between them. The germline V gene encodes CDR1 SGHRS and CDR2 YFSETQ. Here the CDR3 DNA reads TGCGCCAGCAGCTTGTCGACCGGACCACCCTACAATGAGCAGTTCTTC. Translated: CASSLSTGPPYNEQFF.

This rearrangement joins TRBV7-9 to TRBJ1-1, with a possible D match to TRBD1 (5 bases). V was pared by 2 bases and J by 6 bases, with 10 bases between. The CDR3 covers 13 residues. Germline lookup yields CDR1 SEHNR and CDR2 FQNEAQ (reference sequence). CDR3 nucleotides: TGTGCCAGCAGCTTAACTGGGGCTTCTGAAGCTTTCTTT. Amino acid sequence: CASSLTGASEAFF.

This clonotype turned up a few times. The rearrangement links TRBV5-1 to TRBJ2-1, with 8 positions matching TRBD1. The CDR3 loop spans 17 amino acids. The germline CDR1 and CDR2 sequences are SGHRS and YFSETQ. The ends lost 2 bases at V and 3 bases at J; junction bases unmatched: 10. CDR3 nucleotides: TGCGCCAGCAGCTTAGACCCGGGACAGGATATCTACAATGAGCAGTTCTTC. It translates to CASSLDPGQDIYNEQFF.

The gene calls are TRBV5-1 and TRBJ2-5; TRBD2 aligns across 9 bases. CDR1 and CDR2 (germline): SGHRS, YFSETQ. This CDR3 is built from 14 residues. Trimming removed 1 base from V and 5 bases from J; junction bases left unmatched: 3. Here the CDR3 DNA reads TGCGCCAGCAGCTTGTGGCTAGCGGGGGAGACCCAGTACTTC. Its translation: CASSLWLAGETQYF.

The table lists this clonotype with a count of one. The chain is built from TRBV10-3 and TRBJ1-4; TRBD1 is a possible D gene (5 bases). V dropped 3 bases and J dropped 7 bases, with 12 bases sitting between them. Germline V gives CDR1 ENHRY, CDR2 SYGVKD. There are 14 residues in the CDR3. CDR3 region: CAISEIGEAEKLFF. CDR3 nucleotides: TGTGCCATCAGTGAAATAGGGGAGGCTGAAAAACTGTTTTTT.

The V and J genes are TRBV12-3 or TRBV12-4 and TRBJ1-1, with no clear D. CDR3 length equals 14 residues. Trimming removed 2 bases at V and 5 bases at J, with 12 bases between. CDR3 residues: CASSLQSPVTEAFF. The CDR3 nucleotides read TGTGCCAGCAGTTTACAGAGCCCCGTTACTGAAGCTTTCTTT.

The chain uses TRBV7-9 and TRBJ2-3; 7 bases align to TRBD2. This CDR3 has 15 residues. Looked up from germline, CDR1 is SEHNR and CDR2 is FQNEAQ (reference sequence). J gave up 4 bases and V 3 bases, and 7 bases lay outside the gene matches. CDR3 in DNA: TGTGCCAGCAGCTTCATGGGGGGGATCGCAGATACGCAGTATTTT. Translation: CASSFMGGIADTQYF.

The chain links TRBV15 to TRBJ1-4, with unresolved D. V shed 3 bases and J shed 5 bases, with 10 bases lying between them. CDR3 size: 14 residues. CDR1 is LNHNV, CDR2 YYDKDF, per germline (reference sequence). The CDR3 protein is CATSRAASNEKLFF. CDR3 coding DNA: TGTGCCACCAGCAGGGCAGCCTCAAATGAAAAACTGTTTTTT.

The V call is TRBV2, the J call TRBJ1-5; no clear D. This CDR3 comprises 14 residues. V was pared by 5 bases and J by 5 bases, with 13 bases between. CDR1 and CDR2 (germline): SNHLY, FYNNEI. For the CDR3, the DNA is TGTGCCAGCAGTAAGGACCCAGTCGATCAGCCCCAGCATTTT. Translating gives CASSKDPVDQPQHF. Variable domain in full (rest from reference TRBV2 and TRBJ1-5): EPEVTQTPSHQVTQMGQEVILRCVPISNHLYFYWYRQILGQKVEFLVSFYNNEISEKSEIFDDQFSVERPDGSNFTLKIRSTKLEDSAMYFCASSKDPVDQPQHFGDGTRLSIL.

Note on this clonotype: Sequence at one end of the junction differs from germline and may be a read error. The chain joins TRBV9 to TRBJ1-2; possibly TRBD1 for D (5 bases). The CDR3 extends over 15 amino acids. Germline CDR1 is SGDLS and CDR2 is YYNGEE. Here the CDR3 DNA reads TGTGCCAGCAGCGAGAGGGGTCTGGGCGACTATGGCTACATCTTC. Its translation: CASSERGLGDYGYIF.

The J gene is TRBJ2-5, the V gene TRBV20-1; 9 positions agree with TRBD1. Germline lookup yields CDR1 DFQATT and CDR2 SNEGSKA (reference sequence). Trimming at V came to 6 bases and at J to 6 bases, leaving 5 bases not matched to a gene. There are 12 residues in the CDR3. CDR3: CSARGQGKTQYF. CDR3 nucleotides: TGCAGTGCCCGGGGACAGGGAAAGACCCAGTACTTC.

CDR3 sequence reads: CASSTSWGQGVWETQYF. The CDR3 DNA is TGTGCCAGCAGTACCTCATGGGGACAGGGGGTTTGGGAGACCCAGTACTTC. The V gene is TRBV28, the J gene TRBJ2-5, with TRBD1 matching over 11 bases. V was pared by 5 bases and J by 5 bases, with 13 bases of the junction left unmatched. This CDR3 has 17 residues. Germline V lookup: CDR1 MDHEN, CDR2 SYDVKM.

This clonotype has more than one count but fewer than ten. The chain combines TRBV29-1 with TRBJ2-7; 9 positions agree with TRBD1. The CDR3 has 15 residues. Looked up from germline, CDR1 is SQVTM and CDR2 is ANQGSEA. Trimming took 4 bases from V and 6 from J; bases not matched to a gene: 13. The CDR3 here is CSVVSFGQGPSEQYF. The CDR3 DNA follows: TGCAGCGTTGTCAGTTTTGGACAGGGGCCATCCGAGCAGTACTTC.

This clonotype came up many times. The rearrangement uses TRBV5-6 and TRBJ2-3; D gene unclear. The CDR3 runs 13 residues. Trimming pared 0 bases from V and 2 bases from J, leaving 4 bases between. CDR1 and CDR2 (germline): SGHDT, YYEEEE. This chain's CDR3 is CASSLGDTDTQYF. CDR3 coding DNA: TGTGCCAGCAGCTTGGGTGACACAGATACGCAGTATTTT. The complete variable domain, with remaining parts taken from reference TRBV5-6 and TRBJ2-3, reads DAGVTQSPTHLIKTRGQQVTLRCSPKSGHDTVSWYQQALGQGPQFIFQYYEEEERQRGNFPDRFSGHQFPNYSSELNVNALLLGDSALYLCASSLGDTDTQYFGPGTRLTVL.

In its sample, this clonotype was seen a few times. V and J are TRBV2 and TRBJ2-5; 7 nucleotides line up with TRBD2. Germline-derived CDR1 and CDR2 are SNHLY and FYNNEI. The J segment lost 4 bases and the V segment lost 3 bases, leaving 8 bases of the junction unmatched. There are 15 residues in the CDR3. CDR3 amino acids: CASSDPAGRGETQYF. CDR3 bases: TGTGCCAGCAGTGACCCAGCGGGGCGAGGAGAGACCCAGTACTTC.

This clonotype was seen a handful of times. The chain combines TRBV14 with TRBJ2-5; no clear D gene. Per germline, CDR1 SGHDN and CDR2 FVKESK. The CDR3 has 13 amino acids. Between the trimmed V and J ends, which lost 2 bases and 4 bases, there was a span of 8 bases. The CDR3 sequence: CASSQLSAETQYF. DNA of the CDR3: TGTGCCAGCAGCCAACTATCAGCAGAGACCCAGTACTTC.

The chain has TRBV20-1 and TRBJ1-2; maybe TRBD1 (6 bases). Germline V gene sequence: CDR1 DFQATT, CDR2 SNEGSKA (reference sequence). The CDR3 runs to 14 residues. V gave up 6 bases and J gave up 3 bases, with 17 bases separating them. CDR3 sequence: CSANHRVDDYGYTF. DNA of the CDR3: TGCAGTGCAAACCACAGGGTTGACGACTATGGCTACACCTTC.

This clonotype was detected a few times. The chain carries TRBV14 and TRBJ1-1; unclear D gene. This CDR3 contains 14 residues. Germline V gives CDR1 SGHDN, CDR2 FVKESK. Trimming took 5 bases from V and 2 from J, leaving 12 bases between them. This CDR3 reads CASSFGPGNTEAFF. CDR3 coding DNA: TGTGCCAGCAGCTTCGGACCGGGAAACACTGAAGCTTTCTTT.

For this clonotype: The junction shows a germline mismatch at one end, possibly a read error. CDR3 DNA: TGTGTCAGCAGTTTATCTGGCATAAACTATGGCTACACCTTC. Its protein is CVSSLSGINYGYTF. The chain joins TRBV27 to TRBJ1-2, with D unresolved. The CDR3 has 14 residues. CDR1 and CDR2 from the germline V gene are MNHEY and SMNVEV (reference sequence).

CDR3 nucleotides: TGTGCCAGCAGTTTAGATCCTACCGGGAGCTATGGCTACACCTTC. Its protein is CASSLDPTGSYGYTF. The genes are TRBV28 and TRBJ1-2, with no clear D. The V end lost 2 bases, the J end lost 4 bases, and 14 bases lay between the germline ends. The V gene's germline CDR1 is MDHEN and CDR2 SYDVKM. CDR3 length: 15 amino acids.

The V gene is TRBV29-1, the J gene TRBJ1-2; D perhaps matches TRBD1 (5 bases). The V gene's germline CDR1 is SQVTM and CDR2 ANQGSEA. The CDR3 consists of 12 residues. Deletions cut 2 bases from V and 4 bases from J, with 8 bases between. The CDR3 here is CSVEMGPYGYTF. In nucleotides, the CDR3 is TGCAGCGTTGAAATGGGACCCTATGGCTACACCTTC.

The J gene is TRBJ1-1, the V gene TRBV4-1, with TRBD1 matching 9 bases. The CDR3 runs to 21 residues. The ends lost 4 bases at V and 0 bases at J; junction bases unmatched: 21. The germline gives CDR1 MGHRA, CDR2 YSYEKL. The CDR3 region is CASSPLPGTGHGSGVNTEAFF. In nucleotides, the CDR3 is TGCGCCAGCAGCCCACTTCCCGGGACAGGGCACGGGTCCGGGGTGAACACTGAAGCTTTCTTT.

The V and J genes are TRBV29-1 and TRBJ1-1; D unresolved. The V gene's germline CDR1 is SQVTM and CDR2 ANQGSEA. This CDR3 comprises 12 residues. The V gene lost 3 bases and the J gene lost 1 base, with 6 bases spanning the gap. DNA for the CDR3: TGCAGCGTTGACCTCCCGAACACTGAAGCTTTCTTT. Its protein is CSVDLPNTEAFF.

The J gene is TRBJ2-5, the V gene TRBV18, with TRBD2 identical over 14 bases. The CDR3 has 17 amino acids. J gave up 5 bases and V 0 bases, and 5 bases lay outside the gene matches. Looked up from germline, CDR1 is KGHSH and CDR2 is LQKENI. This chain's CDR3 is CASSPPTSGGAMETQYF. The CDR3 nucleotides are TGTGCCAGCTCACCACCGACTAGCGGGGGGGCCATGGAGACCCAGTACTTC. The variable domain in full, completed from reference TRBV18 and TRBJ2-5, reads NAGVMQNPRHLVRRRGQEARLRCSPMKGHSHVYWYRQLPEEGLKFMVYLQKENIIDESGMPKERFSAEFPKEGPSILRIQQVVRGDSAAYFCASSPPTSGGAMETQYFGPGTRLLVL.

Here the CDR3 reads CASRMGQGRRTDTQYF. The DNA of the CDR3 is TGTGCCAGCAGGATGGGGCAGGGGAGGAGAACAGATACGCAGTATTTT. The V and J genes are TRBV11-2 and TRBJ2-3; D possibly uses TRBD1 or TRBD2 (6 bases each). In germline, CDR1 is SGHAT, CDR2 FQNNGV. The germline V and J ends were trimmed by 6 bases and 3 bases, with 19 bases remaining between them. This CDR3 is 16 amino acids long.

The V gene is TRBV12-3 or TRBV12-4, the J gene TRBJ2-5; 8 bases are shared with TRBD1. The CDR3 has 14 residues. With V trimmed by 6 bases and J by 4 bases, 7 bases remained unmatched. In DNA form, the CDR3 reads TGTGCCAGCAGCCTCCGACAGGGGACAGAGACCCAGTACTTC. It yields the protein CASSLRQGTETQYF.

This clonotype came up a few times. J is TRBJ1-2 and V is TRBV5-1; 8 positions match TRBD1. The CDR3 runs 12 residues. The J segment lost 10 bases and the V segment lost 4 bases, leaving 6 bases of the junction unmatched. Per the germline V gene, CDR1 is SGHRS and CDR2 is YFSETQ. Here the CDR3 reads CASSGTGVDYTF. CDR3 sequence (DNA): TGCGCCAGCAGCGGGACAGGCGTCGACTACACCTTC.

The genes are TRBV9 and TRBJ2-3; 9 bases are shared with TRBD2. CDR1 and CDR2 from the germline V gene are SGDLS and YYNGEE. V trimming: 4 bases; J trimming: 3 bases; junction bases outside the gene matches: 21. The CDR3 is made up of 20 amino acids. In DNA, the CDR3 is TGTGCCAGCAGCTCACACGACGGCGAGCGGGGGGCCTCCGGTACAGATACGCAGTATTTT. Amino acid sequence: CASSSHDGERGASGTDTQYF.

This clonotype was counted a few times. DNA for the CDR3: TGCAGTGCCTCAGGACAAAGCACAGATACGCAGTATTTT. Encoded protein: CSASGQSTDTQYF. The chain couples TRBV20-1 to TRBJ2-3, with D perhaps matching TRBD1 (5 bases). This CDR3 region has 13 residues. Trimming pared 6 bases from V and 0 bases from J, leaving 10 bases between. The V gene's germline CDR1 is DFQATT and CDR2 SNEGSKA (reference sequence).

The chain is built from TRBV5-6 and TRBJ2-3; a weak D match, TRBD1 (6 bases). This CDR3 comprises 16 residues. Germline-derived CDR1 and CDR2 are SGHDT and YYEEEE. V was pared by 4 bases and J by 0 bases, with 15 bases between. The CDR3 bases are TGTGCCAGCAGCCTATCCGGGACAACTAGCACAGATACGCAGTATTTT. Translated, it gives CASSLSGTTSTDTQYF.

The V and J genes are TRBV20-1 and TRBJ1-1; perhaps TRBD1 as D (6 bases). The CDR3 length is 14 residues. Trimming removed 6 bases from V and 4 bases from J, with 18 bases in between. Germline V gene data show CDR1 as DFQATT and CDR2 as SNEGSKA (reference sequence). CDR3 region: CSAQGPGVVTEAFF. The CDR3 DNA is TGCAGTGCCCAGGGACCAGGGGTGGTCACTGAAGCTTTCTTT.

The chain uses TRBV6-4 and TRBJ2-1; the match to TRBD2 covers 7 bases. CDR1 is MRHNA, CDR2 SNTAGT, per germline. The length of the CDR3 is 16 residues. V shed 6 bases and J 0 bases; nucleotides not matched to a gene: 8. The CDR3 region is CASSLLATSSYNEQFF. The CDR3 region has the DNA TGTGCCAGCAGCCTACTAGCGACTTCCTCCTACAATGAGCAGTTCTTC.